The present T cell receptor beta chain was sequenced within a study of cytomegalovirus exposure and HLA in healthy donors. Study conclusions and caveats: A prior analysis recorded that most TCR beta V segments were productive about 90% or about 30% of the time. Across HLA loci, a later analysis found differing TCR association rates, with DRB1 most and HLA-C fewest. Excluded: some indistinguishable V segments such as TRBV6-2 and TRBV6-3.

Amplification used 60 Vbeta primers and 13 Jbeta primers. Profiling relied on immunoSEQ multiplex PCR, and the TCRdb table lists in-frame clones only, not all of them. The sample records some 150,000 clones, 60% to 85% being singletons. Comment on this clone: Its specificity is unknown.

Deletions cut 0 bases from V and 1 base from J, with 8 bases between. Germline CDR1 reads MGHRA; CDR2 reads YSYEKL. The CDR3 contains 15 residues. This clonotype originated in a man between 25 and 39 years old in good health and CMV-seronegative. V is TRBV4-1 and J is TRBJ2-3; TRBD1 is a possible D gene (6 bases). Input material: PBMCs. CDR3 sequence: CASSQEGGGTDTQYF. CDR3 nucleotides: TGCGCCAGCAGCCAAGAAGGGGGAGGCACAGATACGCAGTATTTT.